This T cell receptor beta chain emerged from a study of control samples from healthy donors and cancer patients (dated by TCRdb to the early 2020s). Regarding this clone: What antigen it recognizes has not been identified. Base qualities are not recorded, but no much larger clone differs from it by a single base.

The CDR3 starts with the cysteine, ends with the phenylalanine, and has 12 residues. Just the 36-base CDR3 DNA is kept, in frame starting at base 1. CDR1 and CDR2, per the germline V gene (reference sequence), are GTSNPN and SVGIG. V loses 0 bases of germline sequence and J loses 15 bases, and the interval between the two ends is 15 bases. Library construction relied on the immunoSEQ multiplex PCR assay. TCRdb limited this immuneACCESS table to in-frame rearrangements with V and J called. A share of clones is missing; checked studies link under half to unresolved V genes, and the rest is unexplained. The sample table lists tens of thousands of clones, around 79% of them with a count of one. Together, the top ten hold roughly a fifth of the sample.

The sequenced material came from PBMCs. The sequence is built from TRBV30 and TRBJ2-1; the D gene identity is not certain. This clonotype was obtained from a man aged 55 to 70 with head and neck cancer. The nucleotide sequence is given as TGTGCCTGGAGTGTGGGCTCCTACCATAGGTTCTTC. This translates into CAWSVGSYHRFF.